The sequence of this T cell receptor (beta chain) was determined in a study of STAT5B mutations in CD4+ large granular lymphocyte leukemia. Study outcomes and limitations: 8/27 top patient clones versus 2/35 control clones were TRBV06-family. Patient CD4-sorted repertoires stayed more clonal than healthy ones after leukemic-clone removal.

With respect to this clone: What it recognizes is unknown.

The ends were cut back, 6 bases at V and 4 bases at J, with 18 bases in the middle. The germline gives CDR1 LNHDA, CDR2 SQIVND (reference sequence). The CDR3 loop spans 16 amino acids. The survey-level immunoSEQ assay was used. Data came from immunoSEQ multiplex PCR; TCRdb stores just in-frame clones and leaves some out. The table shows 20,000 or so clones, with roughly 80% occurring only once. The TCR comes from a human donor in good health. V and J are TRBV19 and TRBJ2-2; D ambiguous. What was sequenced was CD4+ T cells from blood buffy coats. This chain's CDR3 is CASSLEGLVGTGELFF. Written as DNA, the CDR3 is TGTGCCAGTAGCTTGGAAGGGTTGGTTGGCACCGGGGAGCTGTTTTTT.